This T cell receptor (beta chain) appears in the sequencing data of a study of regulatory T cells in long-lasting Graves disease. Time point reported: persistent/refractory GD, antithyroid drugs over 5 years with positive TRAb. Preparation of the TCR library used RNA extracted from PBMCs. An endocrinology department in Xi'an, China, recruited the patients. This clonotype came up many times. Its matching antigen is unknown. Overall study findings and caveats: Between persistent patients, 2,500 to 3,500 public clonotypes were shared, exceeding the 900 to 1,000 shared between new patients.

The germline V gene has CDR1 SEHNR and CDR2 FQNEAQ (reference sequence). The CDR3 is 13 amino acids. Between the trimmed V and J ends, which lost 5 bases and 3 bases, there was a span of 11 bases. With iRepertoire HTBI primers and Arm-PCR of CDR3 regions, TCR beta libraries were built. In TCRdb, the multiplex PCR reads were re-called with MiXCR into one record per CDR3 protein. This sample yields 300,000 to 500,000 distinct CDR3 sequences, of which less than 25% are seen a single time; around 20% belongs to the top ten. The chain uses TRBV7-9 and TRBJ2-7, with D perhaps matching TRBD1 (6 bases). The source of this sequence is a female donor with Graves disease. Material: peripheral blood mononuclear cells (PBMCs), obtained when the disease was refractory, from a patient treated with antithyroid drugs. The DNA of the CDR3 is TGTGCCAGCAGCATAGGACAGCTCTACGAGCAGTACTTC. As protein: CASSIGQLYEQYF.